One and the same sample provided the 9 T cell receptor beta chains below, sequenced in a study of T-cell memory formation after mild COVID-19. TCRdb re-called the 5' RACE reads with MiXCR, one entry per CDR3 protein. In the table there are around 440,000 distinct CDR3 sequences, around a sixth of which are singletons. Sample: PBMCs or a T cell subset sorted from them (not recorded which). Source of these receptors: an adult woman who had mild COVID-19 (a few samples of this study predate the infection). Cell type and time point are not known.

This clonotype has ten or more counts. CDR3 DNA: TGTGCCAGCAACAAGCCCGGGGATACCTACGAGCAGTACTTC. It specifies CASNKPGDTYEQYF. The rearrangement links TRBV12-3 or TRBV12-4 to TRBJ2-7; tentatively, D is TRBD2 (5 bases). This CDR3 is built from 14 residues. The V and J ends lost 7 bases and 2 bases respectively, with 15 bases between them.

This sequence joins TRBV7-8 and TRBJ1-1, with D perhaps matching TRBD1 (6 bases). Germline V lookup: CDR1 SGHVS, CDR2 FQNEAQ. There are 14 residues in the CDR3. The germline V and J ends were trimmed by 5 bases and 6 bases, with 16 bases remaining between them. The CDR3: CASSARTGTPEAFF. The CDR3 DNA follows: TGTGCCAGCAGCGCGAGAACAGGGACCCCTGAAGCTTTCTTT.

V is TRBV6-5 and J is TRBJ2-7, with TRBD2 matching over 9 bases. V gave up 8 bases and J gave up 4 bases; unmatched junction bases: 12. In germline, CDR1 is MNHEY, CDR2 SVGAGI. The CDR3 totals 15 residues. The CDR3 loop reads CASRRVAGDMYEQYF. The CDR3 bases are TGTGCCAGCCGCCGGGTAGCGGGAGATATGTACGAGCAGTACTTC.

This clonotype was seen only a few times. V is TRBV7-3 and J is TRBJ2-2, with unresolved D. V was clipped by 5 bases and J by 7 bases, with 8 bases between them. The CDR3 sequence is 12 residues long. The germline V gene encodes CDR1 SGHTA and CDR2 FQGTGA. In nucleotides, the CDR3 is TGTGCCAGCAGCCCCTACGGCGGGGAGCTGTTTTTT. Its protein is CASSPYGGELFF.

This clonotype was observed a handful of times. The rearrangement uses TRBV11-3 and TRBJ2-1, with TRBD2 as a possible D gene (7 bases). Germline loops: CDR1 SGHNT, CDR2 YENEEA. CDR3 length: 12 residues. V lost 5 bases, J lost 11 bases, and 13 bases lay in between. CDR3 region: CASSPPGGQQFF. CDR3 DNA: TGTGCCAGCAGCCCTCCGGGGGGCCAGCAGTTCTTC. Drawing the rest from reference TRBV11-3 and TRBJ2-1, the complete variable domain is EAGVVQSPRYKIIEKKQPVAFWCNPISGHNTLYWYLQNLGQGPELLIRYENEEAVDDSQLPKDRFSAERLKGVDSTLKIQPAELGDSAVYLCASSPPGGQQFFGPGTRLTVL.

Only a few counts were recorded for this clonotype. DNA of the CDR3: TGTGCCAGCAGCCAAGGGACAGGGGTTATGAATGAGCAGTTCTTC. It encodes CASSQGTGVMNEQFF. The chain is built from TRBV4-2 and TRBJ2-1, with TRBD1 matching 9 bases. Germline V gene sequence: CDR1 LGHNA, CDR2 YNFKEQ. After removal of 1 base from V and 7 bases from J, the junction contained 5 bases not matched to a gene. The CDR3 spans 15 residues.

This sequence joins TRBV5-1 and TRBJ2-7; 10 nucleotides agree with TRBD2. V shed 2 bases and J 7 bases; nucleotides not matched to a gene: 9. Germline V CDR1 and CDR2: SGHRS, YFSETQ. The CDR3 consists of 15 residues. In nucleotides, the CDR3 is TGCGCCAGCAGCTTAGTGGAGCGGGAGGGCCAGGAGCAGTACTTC. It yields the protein CASSLVEREGQEQYF.

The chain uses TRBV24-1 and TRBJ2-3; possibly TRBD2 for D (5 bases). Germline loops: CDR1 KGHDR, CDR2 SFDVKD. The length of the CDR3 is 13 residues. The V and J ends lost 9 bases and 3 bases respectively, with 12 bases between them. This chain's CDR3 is CATEDGVTDTQYF. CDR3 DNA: TGTGCCACCGAGGACGGGGTGACAGATACGCAGTATTTT.

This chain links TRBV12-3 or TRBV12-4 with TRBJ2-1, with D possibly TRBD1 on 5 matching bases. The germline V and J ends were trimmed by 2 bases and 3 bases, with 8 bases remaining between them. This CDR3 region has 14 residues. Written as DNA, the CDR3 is TGTGCCAGCAGTTTAAGACAGCACTACAATGAGCAGTTCTTC. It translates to CASSLRQHYNEQFF.